This T cell receptor (beta chain) was identified during a study of a mutant IDH1 vaccine in newly diagnosed glioma. Study-wide background: In some groups vaccination began 4-6 weeks post-radiotherapy; others received it with temozolomide. Whole-study findings and limits: Vaccine-induced immune responses occurred in 80% to 95% of patients.

V gave up 2 bases and J gave up 6 bases, with 13 bases separating them. This CDR3 is built from 15 residues. CDR1 and CDR2 (germline): LNHDA, SQIVND (reference sequence). Repertoires were generated with immunoSEQ multiplex PCR, while TCRdb's copy carries only in-frame clones and drops some. The sample includes about 33,000 clones, roughly 88% of them seen just once. Specified time point: week 23, last vaccination. The investigators gave 300 ug of mutant IDH1 20-mer peptide in each vaccine dose, together with topical imiquimod. Donors harbored newly found WHO grade 3 or 4 IDH1-mutant, ATRX-lost astrocytomas. This clone has just one count. Its antigen is unidentified.

This sequence was found in a man aged 35-49 years with glioma. The sample in question was PBMCs, obtained from a glioma patient whose treatment included an IDH1 peptide vaccine. This rearrangement joins TRBV19 to TRBJ2-2; the D gene is possibly TRBD1 (6 bases). CDR3 bases: TGTGCCAGTAGTATACGGGACATGGTTTCCGGGGAGCTGTTTTTT. It encodes CASSIRDMVSGELFF. Combining the CDR3 with reference TRBV19 and TRBJ2-2 gives the whole variable domain DGGITQSPKYLFRKEGQNVTLSCEQNLNHDAMYWYRQDPGQGLRLIYYSQIVNDFQKGDIAEGYSVSREKKESFPLTVTSAQKNPTAFYLCASSIRDMVSGELFFGEGSRLTVL.